The 21 T cell receptor beta chains presented below share a single source sample, sequenced in a study of blood T cell repertoires in COVID-19. Sequencing was performed with immunoSEQ multiplex PCR; in TCRdb, only in-frame clones are kept and a portion is missing. This table has about 36,000 clones, 70% to 90% appearing once. The sample comprised peripheral blood. These receptor sequences come from a human donor in a cohort sampled during active or convalescent COVID-19. The donor label of this sample is uncertain.

The V gene is TRBV6-6, the J gene TRBJ2-1, with TRBD1 identical over 7 bases. V lost 0 bases and J lost 8; bases outside the gene matches: 10. The CDR3 has 16 residues. Germline V gene lookup returns CDR1 MNHNY and CDR2 SVGAGI (reference sequence). For the CDR3, the DNA is TGTGCCAGCAGTTACTCGGGACAGTCTCAGGGCGATGAGCAGTTCTTC. Amino acid sequence: CASSYSGQSQGDEQFF.

The chain has TRBV18 and TRBJ1-1; D is possibly TRBD1 (6 bases). V lost 2 bases and J 8 bases, leaving 9 bases between the germline ends. The V gene's germline CDR1 is KGHSH and CDR2 LQKENI. This CDR3 is built from 12 residues. CDR3 bases: TGTGCCAGCTCACCATACCAGGGGGAAGCTTTCTTT. Amino acids: CASSPYQGEAFF. The full variable domain, rest sourced from reference TRBV18 and TRBJ1-1, is NAGVMQNPRHLVRRRGQEARLRCSPMKGHSHVYWYRQLPEEGLKFMVYLQKENIIDESGMPKERFSAEFPKEGPSILRIQQVVRGDSAAYFCASSPYQGEAFFGQGTRLTVV.

The chain couples TRBV6-2 or TRBV6-3 to TRBJ2-1; 9 bases align to TRBD2. Germline loops: CDR1 MNHEY, CDR2 SVGEGT. J was trimmed by 6 bases and V by 5 bases; bases with no gene match: 14. The CDR3 loop spans 17 amino acids. The CDR3 DNA is TGTGCCAGCAGTACCCCCACTCGCGGGAGGGCCCTCAATGAGCAGTTCTTC. Translation: CASSTPTRGRALNEQFF.

The chain uses TRBV4-3 and TRBJ2-4; TRBD1 matches 9 bases. Trimming at V came to 0 bases and at J to 4 bases, leaving 16 bases not matched to a gene. CDR1 LGHNA and CDR2 YSLEER come from the germline V gene. This CDR3 is 20 amino acids long. The DNA of the CDR3 is TGCGCCAGCAGCCAAGAGCATCGGACAGGGGTGAACCAGGGGAAAAACATTCAGTACTTC. Translation: CASSQEHRTGVNQGKNIQYF.

The chain employs TRBV4-3 and TRBJ1-2; 10 nucleotides match TRBD1. CDR3 size: 15 residues. After removal of 1 base from V and 7 bases from J, the junction contained 6 bases not matched to a gene. Germline lookup yields CDR1 LGHNA and CDR2 YSLEER. Here the CDR3 DNA reads TGCGCCAGCAGCCAAGGGTCGACAGGGGGCGGTGGCTACACCTTC. As protein: CASSQGSTGGGGYTF.

The rearrangement uses TRBV6-2 or TRBV6-3 and TRBJ1-5; maybe TRBD1 (5 bases). V was shortened by 2 bases and J by 4 bases, with 12 bases between the two germline ends. Germline V gives CDR1 MNHEY, CDR2 SVGEGT. This CDR3 spans 15 amino acids. The CDR3 loop is CASSYSGHLNQPQHF. The CDR3 DNA reads as TGTGCCAGCAGTTACAGTGGACACCTAAATCAGCCCCAGCATTTT.

The chain recombines TRBV9 with TRBJ2-1, with D perhaps TRBD1 (6 bases). CDR3 length: 15 residues. Per germline, CDR1 SGDLS and CDR2 YYNGEE. Trimming pared 3 bases from V and 8 bases from J, leaving 18 bases between. CDR3: CASSGPRGSLDEQFF. In nucleotides, the CDR3 is TGTGCCAGCAGCGGCCCTAGGGGGAGTTTGGATGAGCAGTTCTTC.

This clone turned up a few times. The chain joins TRBV6-5 to TRBJ1-5; TRBD1 aligns across 7 bases. After removal of 4 bases from V and 0 bases from J, the junction contained 0 bases not matched to a gene. CDR1 is MNHEY and CDR2 is SVGAGI in the germline V gene. This CDR3 comprises 14 residues. CDR3 coding DNA: TGTGCCAGCAGTTCAGGGGGTAGCAATCAGCCCCAGCATTTT. Protein: CASSSGGSNQPQHF.

The chain combines TRBV9 with TRBJ2-1, with a tentative D call TRBD1 (7 bases). The CDR3 runs 16 residues. Per germline, CDR1 SGDLS and CDR2 YYNGEE. V gave up 0 bases and J gave up 1 base, with 11 bases separating them. For the CDR3, the DNA is TGTGCCAGCAGCGTAGCAGGGGGAGGTTCCTACAATGAGCAGTTCTTC. It encodes CASSVAGGGSYNEQFF.

V is TRBV2 and J is TRBJ1-1; D possibly corresponds to TRBD1 (5 bases). V was cut by 4 bases and J by 0 bases, with 12 bases left in between. The CDR3 runs 15 residues. The V gene's germline CDR1 is SNHLY and CDR2 FYNNEI. DNA of the CDR3: TGTGCCAGCAGTGCATATTCCAGGGTGAACACTGAAGCTTTCTTT. Translation gives CASSAYSRVNTEAFF.

On this clone: Other DNA sequences in the same sample also yield this CDR3. The CDR3 here is CASSSGYGYTF. The CDR3 nucleotides read TGTGCCAGCAGTTCAGGATATGGCTACACCTTC. V usage is TRBV6-2 or TRBV6-3 and J usage is TRBJ1-2; D gene uncertain. The CDR3 spans 11 residues. V shed 4 bases and J shed 5 bases, with 5 bases lying between them. The germline V gene encodes CDR1 MNHEY and CDR2 SVGEGT.

V and J are TRBV3-1 (or the pseudogene TRBV3-2) and TRBJ2-5; 8 bases line up with TRBD2. In germline, CDR1 is LGHDT, CDR2 YNNKEL (reference sequence). V lost 1 base to trimming and J lost 4 bases; unmatched junction nucleotides: 2. The CDR3 sequence is 14 residues long. This CDR3 is CASSQVAGGETQYF. The CDR3 DNA reads TGTGCCAGCAGCCAAGTTGCGGGAGGAGAGACCCAGTACTTC.

Of note for this clone: A read error may account for a junction end that differs from germline. The gene calls are TRBV18 and TRBJ1-5; D is perhaps TRBD1 (5 bases). Germline assignment: CDR1 KGHSH and CDR2 LQKENI. CDR3 length: 13 residues. The CDR3 sequence: CASSPDNNQAQHF. In DNA, the CDR3 is TGTGCCAGCTCACCGGACAACAATCAGGCCCAGCATTTT.

The CDR3 here is CASSADRLAGEQFF. In DNA form, the CDR3 reads TGTGCCAGCAGCGCCGACCGACTAGCTGGTGAGCAGTTCTTC. The chain is built from TRBV5-4 and TRBJ2-1; 7 nucleotides line up with TRBD2. CDR1 SGHNT and CDR2 YYREEE come from the germline V gene (reference sequence). V lost 4 bases and J lost 9; bases outside the gene matches: 10. The CDR3 is 14 amino acids.

Here the CDR3 reads CSAKPSGQNTEAFF. For the CDR3, the DNA is TGTTCCGCTAAACCCTCGGGTCAGAACACTGAAGCTTTCTTT. The V call is TRBV6-5, the J call TRBJ1-1; D unresolved. The germline gives CDR1 MNHEY, CDR2 SVGAGI. This CDR3 comprises 14 residues.

The V call is TRBV11-3, the J call TRBJ2-5; the D gene is possibly TRBD2 (6 bases). The CDR3 is 15 amino acids. V was pared by 8 bases and J by 1 base, with 17 bases between. From germline, CDR1 is SGHNT and CDR2 YENEEA. DNA for the CDR3: TGTGCCAGCGGGCAGCGGAGGGGCACCCAAGAGACCCAGTACTTC. Translating gives CASGQRRGTQETQYF.

This sequence joins TRBV7-6 and TRBJ2-1; D gene unclear. Germline values: CDR1 SGHVS, CDR2 FNYEAQ. The CDR3 loop spans 17 amino acids. Trimming shortened V by 5 bases and J by 0 bases, and 17 bases separated the two germline ends. Here the CDR3 reads CASSPEGGGYSYNEQFF. The CDR3 bases are TGTGCCAGCAGCCCTGAAGGTGGCGGATACTCCTACAATGAGCAGTTCTTC.

This clone was recorded only once. The chain has TRBV29-1 and TRBJ2-1; TRBD2 agrees at 8 bases. With 6 bases clipped from V and 8 bases from J, the junction kept 9 bases outside the gene matches. This CDR3 contains 13 residues. Germline assignment: CDR1 SQVTM and CDR2 ANQGSEA. CDR3 sequence reads: CSVDPGGRDEQFF. Here the CDR3 DNA reads TGCAGCGTGGACCCGGGAGGGCGGGATGAGCAGTTCTTC.

This CDR3 is CASSEAGGYGYTF. As DNA, the CDR3 is TGTGCCAGCAGCGAGGCAGGGGGGTATGGCTACACCTTC. This chain uses TRBV12-3 or TRBV12-4 with TRBJ1-2; 7 bases fit TRBD1. The CDR3 has 13 amino acids. V was clipped by 6 bases and J by 5 bases; unmatched bases: 6.

V gene TRBV7-3 combines with J gene TRBJ1-1, with TRBD1 matching over 7 bases. V shed 4 bases and J 7 bases; nucleotides not matched to a gene: 6. The CDR3 has 13 amino acids. Germline CDR1 reads SGHTA; CDR2 reads FQGTGA. In nucleotides, the CDR3 is TGTGCCAGCAGCTCTGGACAGGTGGGTGAAGCTTTCTTT. Amino acid sequence: CASSSGQVGEAFF.

The chain carries TRBV24-1 and TRBJ2-1; D call uncertain. Germline CDR1 reads KGHDR; CDR2 reads SFDVKD. V dropped 11 bases and J dropped 4 bases, with 14 bases sitting between them. The CDR3 is made up of 13 amino acids. The CDR3 loop is CAISLTPYNEQFF. In DNA, the CDR3 is TGTGCCATAAGCCTTACCCCGTACAATGAGCAGTTCTTC.